Given below is one T cell receptor (beta chain) in context. Antigen unknown. The entry originates in a study of shared clonotypes between healthy human individuals. Study outcomes and limitations: A few donors held 4.5% to 5% of naive CD4 clonotypes in common. Generation probability values for non-shared clonotypes were lower than those for clonotypes shared by all four donors.

TCRdb's table, derived via immunoSEQ multiplex PCR, lists solely in-frame clones and lacks some. Altogether around 1.4 million clones are present, approximately 98.5% being singletons, with the ten largest covering approximately 0.4%. Sequenced sample: naive CD4+ T cells sorted from blood. Subset described: CD45RA+ positively selected. This clonotype was sampled from a man aged 30 to 45 in good health.

The CDR3 coding sequence is TGCAGCGTCAGGACTAGCGGGGGGGAGACCCAGTACTTC. Amino acids: CSVRTSGGETQYF. The chain is built from TRBV29-1 and TRBJ2-5; 14 bases agree with TRBD2. Germline V gives CDR1 SQVTM, CDR2 ANQGSEA. Trimming cost V 6 bases and J 5 bases; bases outside gene matches: 2. This CDR3 has 13 residues.